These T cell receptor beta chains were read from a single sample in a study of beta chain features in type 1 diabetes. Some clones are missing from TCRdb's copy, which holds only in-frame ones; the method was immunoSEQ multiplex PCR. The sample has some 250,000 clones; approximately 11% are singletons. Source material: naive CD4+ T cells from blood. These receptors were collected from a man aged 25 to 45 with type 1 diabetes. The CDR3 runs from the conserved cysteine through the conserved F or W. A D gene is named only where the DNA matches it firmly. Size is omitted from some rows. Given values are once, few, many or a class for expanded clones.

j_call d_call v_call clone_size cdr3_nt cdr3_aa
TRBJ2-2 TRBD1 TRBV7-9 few TGTGCCAGCAGCGGACAGGGGGCGAACACCGGGGAGCTGTTTTTT CASSGQGANTGELFF
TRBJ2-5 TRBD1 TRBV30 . TGTGCCTGGACGGGGACAGCCCAAGAGACCCAGTACTTC CAWTGTAQETQYF
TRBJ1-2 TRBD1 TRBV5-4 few TGTGCCAGCAGCCTGGACAGGGTAGATGGCTACACCTTC CASSLDRVDGYTF
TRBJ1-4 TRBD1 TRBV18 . TGTGCCAGCTCACCTTTCGACAGGGTGGAAGAAAAACTGTTTTTT CASSPFDRVEEKLFF
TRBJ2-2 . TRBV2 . TGTGCCAGCAGTGAAGGGACTCGGTCCGGGGAGCTGTTTTTT CASSEGTRSGELFF
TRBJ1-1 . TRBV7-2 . TGTGCCAGCCCGTCGCGCCCCCTGAACACTGAAGCTTTCTTT CASPSRPLNTEAFF
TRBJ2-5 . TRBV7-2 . TGTGCCAGCAGCCCCCCCAGGGAAGAGACCCAGTACTTC CASSPPREETQYF
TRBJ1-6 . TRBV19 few TGTGCCAGCAATCGGGGGGTTTATAATTCACCCCTCCACTTT CASNRGVYNSPLHF
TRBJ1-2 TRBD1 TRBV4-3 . TGCGCCAGCAGCCAAGATGGACAGTGGGGACAGGGGAGAGGGGGCTACACCTTC CASSQDGQWGQGRGGYTF
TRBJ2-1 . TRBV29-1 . TGCAGCTCCTGCTGGGGCAAGTACAATGAGCAGTTCTTC CSSCWGKYNEQFF
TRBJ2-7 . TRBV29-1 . TGCAGCGGGAATAGGGGGAACGAGCAGTACTTC CSGNRGNEQYF
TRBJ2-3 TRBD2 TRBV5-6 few TGTGCCAGCAGCTCTAGCGGGGGGACAGATACGCAGTATTTT CASSSSGGTDTQYF
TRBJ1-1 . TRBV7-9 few TGTGCCAGCCGCGGGCAGAGCATGAACACTGAAGCTTTCTTT CASRGQSMNTEAFF
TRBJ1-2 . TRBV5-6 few TGTGCCAGCAGCTTTCGCCAGGGGAACTATGGCTACACCTTC CASSFRQGNYGYTF
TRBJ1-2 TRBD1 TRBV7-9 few TGTGCCAGCAGCGAGCTAACAGGGGGGGACTATGGCTACACCTTC CASSELTGGDYGYTF
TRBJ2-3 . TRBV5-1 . TGCGCCAGCAGCTTGGGACCCCAGCTGGGAGGCACAGATACGCAGTATTTT CASSLGPQLGGTDTQYF
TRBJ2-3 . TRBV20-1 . TGCAGTGCATCACAGGGACCGAGGCAGTATTTT CSASQGPRQYF
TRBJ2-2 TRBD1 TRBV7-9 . TGTGCCAGCAGCTTAGGACAGGGCGTTAACACCGGGGAGCTGTTTTTT CASSLGQGVNTGELFF
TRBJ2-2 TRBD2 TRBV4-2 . TGTGCCAGCAGCCGTCGAGCAGGCTTAGCGGGGGCCGCGAACACCGGGGAGCTGTTTTTT CASSRRAGLAGAANTGELFF
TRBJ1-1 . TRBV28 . TGTGCCAGCAGTGAAGCGGGAGTTGAAGCTTTCTTT CASSEAGVEAFF
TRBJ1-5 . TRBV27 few TGTGCCAGCAGTTTAAAGGGGAATCCCGGACGTCGGCCCCAGCATTTT CASSLKGNPGRRPQHF
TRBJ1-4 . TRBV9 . TGTGCCAGCAGCGCCCGCGGGCCCGATGAAAAACTGTTTTTT CASSARGPDEKLFF
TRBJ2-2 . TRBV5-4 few TGTGCCAGCAGCATTCAGGGGTTCACCGGGGAGCTGTTTTTT CASSIQGFTGELFF
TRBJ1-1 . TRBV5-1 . TGCGCCAGCAGCGGCGGCCGGCTGAACACTGAAGCTTTCTTT CASSGGRLNTEAFF
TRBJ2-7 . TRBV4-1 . TGCGCCAGCAGCCACCCGGGACACGGAACCTACGAGCAGTACTTC CASSHPGHGTYEQYF
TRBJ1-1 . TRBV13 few TGTGCCAGCAGCTCTTGGACAGAGAACACTGAAGCTTTCTTT CASSSWTENTEAFF
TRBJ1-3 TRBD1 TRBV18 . TGTGCCAGCTCACCTTTGGACAGGGGATATGGAAACACCATATATTTT CASSPLDRGYGNTIYF
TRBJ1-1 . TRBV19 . TGTGCCAGTAGTATAGGCCGCGGGACTGAAGCTTTCTTT CASSIGRGTEAFF
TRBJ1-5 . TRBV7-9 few TGTGCCAGCAGCTTAGTGAAAGGGAGGGGCAATCAGCCCCAGCATTTT CASSLVKGRGNQPQHF
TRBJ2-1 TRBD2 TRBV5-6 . TGTGCCAGCAGCTGGGGACTAGCGGGATCCTACAATGAGCAGTTCTTC CASSWGLAGSYNEQFF
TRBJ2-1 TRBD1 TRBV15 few TGTGCCACCAGCAGGGACAGGGCCTACAATGAGCAGTTCTTC CATSRDRAYNEQFF
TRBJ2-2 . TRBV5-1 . TGCGCCAGCAGCGAGACGGGGAACACCGGGGAGCTGTTTTTT CASSETGNTGELFF
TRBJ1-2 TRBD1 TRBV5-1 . TGCGCCAGCAGCTTGGAGCGACAGGGGAACTATGGCTACACCTTC CASSLERQGNYGYTF
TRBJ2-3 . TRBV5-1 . TGCGCCACCGCCTGGGGGACTAGCACAGATACGCAGTATTTT CATAWGTSTDTQYF
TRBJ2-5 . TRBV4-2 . TGTGCCAGCAGCCAAGATCTCACGAGGGCCCTTCAAGAGACCCAGTACTTC CASSQDLTRALQETQYF
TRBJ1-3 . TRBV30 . TGTGCCTGGAGTGTACGTAGGGGATACTCTGGAAACACCATATATTTT CAWSVRRGYSGNTIYF
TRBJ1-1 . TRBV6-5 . TGTGCCAGCAGTCTTAAGGGGGTTACTGAAGCTTTCTTT CASSLKGVTEAFF
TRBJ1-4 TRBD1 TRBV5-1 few TGCGCCAGCAGTGCCCCGGGACAGGGAGATGAAAAACTGTTTTTT CASSAPGQGDEKLFF
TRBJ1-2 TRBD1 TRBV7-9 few TGTGCCAGCAGCTTAGGCGGGACAGGGGTTAACTATGGCTACACCTTC CASSLGGTGVNYGYTF
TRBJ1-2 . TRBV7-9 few TGTGCCAGCAGCCCCGTGAGCGTGTTGCCTGGCTACACCTTC CASSPVSVLPGYTF
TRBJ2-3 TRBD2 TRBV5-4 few TGTGCCAGCAGCTTGGGGCGGGGGGGTTCTGGAGATACGCAGTATTTT CASSLGRGGSGDTQYF
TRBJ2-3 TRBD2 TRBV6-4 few TGTGCCAGCAGTCCCCGGACTAGCGGACGAGATACGCAGTATTTT CASSPRTSGRDTQYF
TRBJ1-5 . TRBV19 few TGTGCCAGTAGTGATACAGGGAAAGGCAATCAGCCCCAGCATTTT CASSDTGKGNQPQHF
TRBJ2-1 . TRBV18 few TGTGCCAGCTCCAACATGGAGGGTCTAGGACGAAATGAGCAGTTCTTC CASSNMEGLGRNEQFF
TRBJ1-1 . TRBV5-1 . TGCGCCAGCAGCCTCGCGGACACCACTGAAGCTTTCTTT CASSLADTTEAFF
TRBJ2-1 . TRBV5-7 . TGTGCCAGCAGCTTGGGGCCAGGGTACTCCTACAATGAGCAGTTCTTC CASSLGPGYSYNEQFF
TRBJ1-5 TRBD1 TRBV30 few TGTGCCTGGAGCTCGGGACAGGGCGGGGATCAGCCCCAGCATTTT CAWSSGQGGDQPQHF
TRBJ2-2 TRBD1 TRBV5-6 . TGTGCCAGCAGCTTTGGACAGGGCTTAAACACCGGGGAGCTGTTTTTT CASSFGQGLNTGELFF
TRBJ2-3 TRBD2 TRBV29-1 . TGCAGCGTCGATGTCGGGGGGGGGCCAGATACGCAGTATTTT CSVDVGGGPDTQYF
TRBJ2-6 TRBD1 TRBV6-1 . TGTGCCAGCAGTGACCGGGACAGGAGAGGTCACGTCCTGACTTTC CASSDRDRRGHVLTF
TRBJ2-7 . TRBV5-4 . TGTGCCAGCAGCTTGATCTATGGGGGCCTCCTAGGAGGCGAGCAGTACTTC CASSLIYGGLLGGEQYF
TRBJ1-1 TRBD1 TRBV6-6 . TGTGCCAGCAGTTACGGGACAGGGGGCTCAGCTTTCTTT CASSYGTGGSAFF
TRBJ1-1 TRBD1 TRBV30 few TGTGCCTGGAGTTCACTCTCAGGGGGCTGGGTTCCCGGCACTGAAGCTTTCTTT CAWSSLSGGWVPGTEAFF
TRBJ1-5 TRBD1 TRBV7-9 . TGTGCCAGCAGCTTAGGTCTAGGACAGGGGAGCAATCAGCCCCAGCATTTT CASSLGLGQGSNQPQHF
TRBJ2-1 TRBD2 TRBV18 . TGTGCCAGCTCTCTTAGCGGGGGAGTCAACAATGAGCAGTTCTTC CASSLSGGVNNEQFF
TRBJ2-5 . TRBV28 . TGTGCCACGATGGGAGTTCAAGAGACCCAGTACTTC CATMGVQETQYF
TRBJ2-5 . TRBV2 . TGTGCCAGCAGTGTACTCGCGGAGACCCAGTACTTC CASSVLAETQYF